Here is one TCR beta chain with its context. The sample belongs to a study of blood T cell repertoires in COVID-19. The CDR3 is made up of 15 amino acids. Germline values: CDR1 SNHLY, CDR2 FYNNEI. The V end was cut by 3 bases, the J end by 0 bases, with 9 bases between. Assignment of participants to cohorts was predicated upon participant-reported clinical history. The table came from immunoSEQ multiplex PCR; TCRdb's copy has only in-frame clones and leaves some out. The sample yields 150,000 to 200,000 clones, more than 75% seen once. J is TRBJ2-1 and V is TRBV2; D gene uncertain. This TCR was recovered from a woman between 45 and 65 years old with acute COVID-19. The specimen was PBMCs or T cells enriched from blood (not recorded which). CDR3 DNA: TGTGCCAGCAGTGAGATAAAACACTCCTACAATGAGCAGTTCTTC. Translating it yields CASSEIKHSYNEQFF. The variable domain in full, completed from reference TRBV2 and TRBJ2-1, reads EPEVTQTPSHQVTQMGQEVILRCVPISNHLYFYWYRQILGQKVEFLVSFYNNEISEKSEIFDDQFSVERPDGSNFTLKIRSTKLEDSAMYFCASSEIKHSYNEQFFGPGTRLTVL.